A single sample is the source of the 31 T cell receptor beta chains below, sequenced in a study of blood T cell repertoires in COVID-19. The protocol was immunoSEQ multiplex PCR, while the TCRdb copy is restricted to in-frame clones and leaves out a portion. The table shows about 37,000 clones, with 80% occurring only once. The sample was peripheral blood. Every receptor here comes from a woman in her 70s with acute or convalescent COVID-19.

Here the CDR3 DNA reads TGTGCCAGCAGCCCGACTATCTCGATTGGGGAGCTGTTTTTT. Translated, it gives CASSPTISIGELFF. The J gene is TRBJ2-2, the V gene TRBV7-9; D may be TRBD2 (5 bases). Germline values: CDR1 SEHNR, CDR2 FQNEAQ (reference sequence). CDR3 length equals 14 residues. The ends were cut back, 5 bases at V and 8 bases at J, with 15 bases in the middle.

CDR3 DNA sequence: TGTGCCAGCTCACTCTTGGTGCTAGCGGGGAACACCGGGGAGCTGTTTTTT. Translation: CASSLLVLAGNTGELFF. The chain employs TRBV18 and TRBJ2-2; 8 nucleotides align to TRBD2. This CDR3 has 17 amino acids. Germline V lookup: CDR1 KGHSH, CDR2 LQKENI. Trimming took 4 bases from V and 1 from J; bases not matched to a gene: 8.

The chain carries TRBV11-2 and TRBJ2-5, with a weak D call TRBD1 (6 bases). From germline, CDR1 is SGHAT and CDR2 FQNNGV. The CDR3 extends over 13 amino acids. V was cut by 3 bases and J by 4 bases, with 9 bases left in between. The CDR3 bases are TGTGCCAGCAGCTTCTCAGGGGCAGAGACCCAGTACTTC. It translates to CASSFSGAETQYF.

This clone has only one observation. This rearrangement joins TRBV29-1 to TRBJ2-5; 8 bases agree with TRBD2. J lost 1 base, V lost 3 bases, and 4 bases had no gene match. The CDR3 totals 14 residues. Germline V CDR1 and CDR2: SQVTM, ANQGSEA. CDR3 sequence (DNA): TGCAGCGTTGATGCGGCGGGGGGCCAAGAGACCCAGTACTTC. Translating gives CSVDAAGGQETQYF.

This clone was detected a few times. The V and J genes are TRBV19 and TRBJ2-1; no reliable D call. Germline CDR1 LNHDA, CDR2 SQIVND (reference sequence). Trimming pared 1 base from V and 7 bases from J, leaving 11 bases between. This CDR3 contains 14 residues. CDR3 bases: TGTGCCAGTAGTATAGGCGGTTTGGAAAATGAGCAGTTCTTC. It is translated as CASSIGGLENEQFF. Together with reference TRBV19 and TRBJ2-1, the CDR3 gives the full variable domain: DGGITQSPKYLFRKEGQNVTLSCEQNLNHDAMYWYRQDPGQGLRLIYYSQIVNDFQKGDIAEGYSVSREKKESFPLTVTSAQKNPTAFYLCASSIGGLENEQFFGPGTRLTVL.

This CDR3 is CASSTPLAGGPRSYNEQFF. For the CDR3, the DNA is TGTGCCAGTAGTACCCCACTAGCGGGAGGGCCGAGGTCCTACAATGAGCAGTTCTTC. This rearrangement joins TRBV19 to TRBJ2-1; TRBD2 agrees at 13 bases. CDR3 length: 19 amino acids. CDR1 is LNHDA, CDR2 SQIVND, per germline (reference sequence). The trim removed 4 bases at V and 1 base at J, leaving 10 bases unmatched.

V is TRBV6-5 and J is TRBJ2-7; 8 nucleotides agree with TRBD1. The J segment lost 2 bases and the V segment lost 0 bases, leaving 6 bases of the junction unmatched. CDR1 is MNHEY and CDR2 is SVGAGI in the germline V gene. This CDR3 region has 16 residues. In nucleotides, the CDR3 is TGTGCCAGCAGTTACTCAACAGGGGGTTATCCCTACGAGCAGTACTTC. It codes for CASSYSTGGYPYEQYF.

This clone was counted a few times. The genes are TRBV12-3 or TRBV12-4 and TRBJ2-7; 7 bases line up with TRBD1. This CDR3 comprises 13 residues. Unmatched junction bases numbered 2, after V lost 3 bases and J lost 3 bases. CDR3 nucleotides: TGTGCCAGCAGTTTGGGACAGTACTACGAGCAGTACTTC. Amino acids: CASSLGQYYEQYF.

The chain links TRBV7-2 to TRBJ1-1; D not certain. V gave up 2 bases and J gave up 6 bases, with 10 bases separating them. The CDR3 length is 13 residues. CDR1 is SGHTA, CDR2 FQGNSA, per germline. The CDR3 spells CASSLREAAEAFF. CDR3 coding DNA: TGTGCCAGCAGCTTAAGGGAAGCGGCTGAAGCTTTCTTT.

J is TRBJ2-2 and V is TRBV28, with 9 nucleotides matching TRBD2. V lost 11 bases, J lost 3 bases, and 13 bases stayed unmatched. The CDR3 is 16 residues long. Germline CDR1 is MDHEN and CDR2 is SYDVKM. The CDR3: CASQGLAGRYTGELFF. The CDR3 nucleotides read TGTGCCTCCCAGGGGCTAGCGGGGAGATACACCGGGGAGCTGTTTTTT. The entire variable domain, with the rest obtained from reference TRBV28 and TRBJ2-2, is as follows: DVKVTQSSRYLVKRTGEKVFLECVQDMDHENMFWYRQDPGLGLRLIYFSYDVKMKEKGDIPEGYSVSREKKERFSLILESASTNQTSMYLCASQGLAGRYTGELFFGEGSRLTVL.

J is TRBJ2-1 and V is TRBV3-1 (or the pseudogene TRBV3-2); TRBD2 agrees at 9 bases. Trimming cost V 1 base and J 10 bases; bases outside gene matches: 5. Germline CDR1 is LGHDT and CDR2 is YNNKEL (reference sequence). The length of the CDR3 is 14 residues. CDR3 sequence (DNA): TGTGCCAGCAGCCAAGCTCCCAGCGGGAGGGAGCAGTTCTTC. Its translation: CASSQAPSGREQFF.

This clone was counted at least ten times. The J gene is TRBJ2-1, the V gene TRBV4-2; D is ambiguous. V was cut by 1 base and J by 6 bases, with 4 bases left in between. CDR1 is LGHNA, CDR2 YNFKEQ, per germline. The CDR3 totals 12 residues. In DNA form, the CDR3 reads TGTGCCAGCAGCCAAGCCTCCAATGAGCAGTTCTTC. As protein: CASSQASNEQFF.

This chain connects TRBV6-6 to TRBJ2-1, with 8 positions matching TRBD1. This CDR3 spans 15 amino acids. Germline lookup yields CDR1 MNHNY and CDR2 SVGAGI (reference sequence). Germline trimming cut 1 base from V and 8 bases from J; bases unmatched to any gene: 7. The CDR3 bases are TGTGCCAGCAGTTACTACAGGGGGGAGTTTTATGAGCAGTTCTTC. This sequence encodes CASSYYRGEFYEQFF.

V usage is TRBV5-4 and J usage is TRBJ2-1; 13 bases are shared with TRBD2. V was pared by 4 bases and J by 2 bases, with 3 bases of the junction left unmatched. The CDR3 is 16 amino acids. Germline CDR1 SGHNT, CDR2 YYREEE (reference sequence). The CDR3 region has the DNA TGTGCCAGCAGCCCGACTAGCGGGGGGCCCTACAATGAGCAGTTCTTC. It encodes CASSPTSGGPYNEQFF.

The V gene is TRBV27, the J gene TRBJ2-1, with 10 bases lining up with TRBD2. This CDR3 comprises 16 residues. V lost 4 bases to trimming and J lost 4 bases; unmatched junction nucleotides: 7. Germline V gene lookup returns CDR1 MNHEY and CDR2 SMNVEV (reference sequence). The CDR3: CASSSQRGGKYNEQFF. The CDR3 DNA reads as TGTGCCAGCAGTTCTCAGCGGGGGGGGAAGTACAATGAGCAGTTCTTC.

This sequence joins TRBV24-1 and TRBJ2-1, with D possibly being TRBD1 (6 bases). The germline V and J ends were trimmed by 4 bases and 4 bases, with 13 bases remaining between them. CDR1 KGHDR and CDR2 SFDVKD come from the germline V gene. This CDR3 has 15 amino acids. For the CDR3, the DNA is TGTGCCACCAGTGACCCGGGACAATATTACAATGAGCAGTTCTTC. As protein: CATSDPGQYYNEQFF.

The sample holds a few counts of this clone. The chain has TRBV7-9 and TRBJ1-2; the D gene is possibly TRBD1 (5 bases). The CDR3 contains 14 residues. Trimming cost V 0 bases and J 10 bases, with 15 bases left between them. From germline, CDR1 is SEHNR and CDR2 FQNEAQ (reference sequence). CDR3 in DNA: TGTGCCAGCAGCTTAGCTAGGGCAGGACATGACTACACCTTC. This sequence encodes CASSLARAGHDYTF.

The chain combines TRBV27 with TRBJ2-7, with 11 bases lining up with TRBD2. The V gene's germline CDR1 is MNHEY and CDR2 SMNVEV (reference sequence). The CDR3 runs to 14 residues. The junction had 6 bases not matched to a gene; V was cut back by 4 bases and J by 7 bases. Written as DNA, the CDR3 is TGTGCCAGCAGTTCACTAGCGGGGGCCTGGGAGCAGTACTTC. This gives the protein CASSSLAGAWEQYF.

The chain uses TRBV5-6 and TRBJ1-3; D unclear. This CDR3 comprises 14 residues. V dropped 4 bases and J dropped 0 bases, with 8 bases sitting between them. Germline loops: CDR1 SGHDT, CDR2 YYEEEE. The CDR3 DNA is TGTGCCAGCAGCCAAGTGAGCTCTGGAAACACCATATATTTT. This encodes CASSQVSSGNTIYF. Drawing the rest from reference TRBV5-6 and TRBJ1-3, the complete variable domain is DAGVTQSPTHLIKTRGQQVTLRCSPKSGHDTVSWYQQALGQGPQFIFQYYEEEERQRGNFPDRFSGHQFPNYSSELNVNALLLGDSALYLCASSQVSSGNTIYFGEGSWLTVV.

CDR3 in amino acids: CASSLARGGRGAGTGYNEQFF. For the CDR3, the DNA is TGTGCCAGCAGCTTAGCCAGGGGCGGGAGGGGCGCCGGGACTGGCTACAATGAGCAGTTCTTC. V and J are TRBV7-2 and TRBJ2-1; TRBD2 matches 9 bases. This CDR3 is 21 amino acids long. J gave up 3 bases and V 0 bases, and 18 bases lay outside the gene matches. Germline V gives CDR1 SGHTA, CDR2 FQGNSA.

V usage is TRBV11-2 and J usage is TRBJ2-7; the D gene is possibly TRBD2 (5 bases). The CDR3 consists of 14 residues. V was trimmed by 2 bases and J by 2 bases, leaving 10 bases between them. Germline V CDR1 and CDR2: SGHAT, FQNNGV. The CDR3: CASSLPGKPYEQYF. In DNA form, the CDR3 reads TGTGCCAGCAGCTTACCCGGGAAGCCCTACGAGCAGTACTTC.

This chain joins TRBV28 and TRBJ1-4, with TRBD1 matching 7 bases. The J segment lost 7 bases and the V segment lost 4 bases, leaving 3 bases of the junction unmatched. This CDR3 spans 13 amino acids. The germline gives CDR1 MDHEN, CDR2 SYDVKM. CDR3 nucleotides: TGTGCCAGCAGTTCCGGGGACAGTGAAAAACTGTTTTTT. Its translation: CASSSGDSEKLFF.

The chain employs TRBV18 and TRBJ2-7; D unclear. The length of the CDR3 is 12 residues. V gave up 3 bases and J gave up 3 bases, with 6 bases separating them. The germline V gene has CDR1 KGHSH and CDR2 LQKENI. The CDR3 protein is CASSPTLYEQYF. DNA of the CDR3: TGTGCCAGCTCACCGACACTCTACGAGCAGTACTTC.

J is TRBJ1-5 and V is TRBV13; perhaps TRBD1 as D (5 bases). The CDR3 is 16 amino acids. Germline CDR1 PRHDT, CDR2 FYEKMQ (reference sequence). Trimming left V 0 bases short and J 1 base short, with 10 bases between. CDR3 in DNA: TGTGCCAGCAGCTTAGGGGGGGGGAGGAGCAATCAGCCCCAGCATTTT. It encodes CASSLGGGRSNQPQHF.

The V gene is TRBV7-9, the J gene TRBJ2-7, with 9 bases fitting TRBD2. V trimming: 1 base; J trimming: 7 bases; junction bases outside the gene matches: 14. The CDR3 has 17 residues. CDR1 and CDR2 from the germline V gene are SEHNR and FQNEAQ (reference sequence). The CDR3 DNA sequence: TGTGCCAGCAGCTTAGGTAAAGGTAGCGGGAGTTTGAGAGAGCAGTACTTC. This gives the protein CASSLGKGSGSLREQYF.

V and J are TRBV7-2 and TRBJ2-1; D not resolved. This CDR3 comprises 12 residues. The V gene's germline CDR1 is SGHTA and CDR2 FQGNSA. V was trimmed by 5 bases and J by 6 bases, leaving 8 bases between them. The CDR3 DNA sequence: TGTGCCAGCAGCAACCCAGGCAATGAGCAGTTCTTC. It yields the protein CASSNPGNEQFF.

The table lists this clone with a few counts. The genes are TRBV18 and TRBJ2-1; D is possibly TRBD1 (5 bases). The V gene's germline CDR1 is KGHSH and CDR2 LQKENI. This CDR3 is 18 amino acids long. Trimming left V 3 bases short and J 4 bases short, with 22 bases between. CDR3 nucleotides: TGTGCCAGCTCACCCCTTAAGCGTGGGGAAGGGGCTTACAATGAGCAGTTCTTC. Its translation is CASSPLKRGEGAYNEQFF.

This sequence joins TRBV19 and TRBJ1-2, with TRBD1 identical over 9 bases. Germline CDR1 reads LNHDA; CDR2 reads SQIVND (reference sequence). Trimming took 1 base from V and 7 from J; bases not matched to a gene: 7. The CDR3 has 15 residues. CDR3 sequence: CASSIGDREFLGYTF. For the CDR3, the DNA is TGTGCCAGTAGTATAGGGGACAGGGAATTTCTTGGCTACACCTTC.

This sequence joins TRBV5-4 and TRBJ2-5; TRBD2 matches 9 bases. The CDR3 totals 17 residues. Germline CDR1 is SGHNT and CDR2 is YYREEE (reference sequence). Losses at the gene ends were 0 bases for V and 4 bases for J; bases not matched to a gene: 10. The CDR3 reads CASSLDPGREGRETQYF. CDR3 in DNA: TGTGCCAGCAGCTTGGACCCGGGGCGGGAGGGCCGAGAGACCCAGTACTTC.

J is TRBJ2-3 and V is TRBV18; TRBD2 might be the D (5 bases). Trimming left V 1 base short and J 1 base short, with 9 bases between. The CDR3 covers 15 residues. Germline assignment: CDR1 KGHSH and CDR2 LQKENI. The CDR3: CASSPRGSGTDTQYF. In nucleotides, the CDR3 is TGTGCCAGCTCACCACGGGGTAGCGGCACAGATACGCAGTATTTT.

The chain links TRBV4-2 to TRBJ2-5; 8 bases line up with TRBD2. The CDR3 is 15 amino acids. From germline, CDR1 is LGHNA and CDR2 YNFKEQ. With 0 bases clipped from V and 2 bases from J, the junction kept 2 bases outside the gene matches. The CDR3 DNA reads TGTGCCAGCAGCCAAGATGGACTAGCACAAGAGACCCAGTACTTC. This encodes CASSQDGLAQETQYF.